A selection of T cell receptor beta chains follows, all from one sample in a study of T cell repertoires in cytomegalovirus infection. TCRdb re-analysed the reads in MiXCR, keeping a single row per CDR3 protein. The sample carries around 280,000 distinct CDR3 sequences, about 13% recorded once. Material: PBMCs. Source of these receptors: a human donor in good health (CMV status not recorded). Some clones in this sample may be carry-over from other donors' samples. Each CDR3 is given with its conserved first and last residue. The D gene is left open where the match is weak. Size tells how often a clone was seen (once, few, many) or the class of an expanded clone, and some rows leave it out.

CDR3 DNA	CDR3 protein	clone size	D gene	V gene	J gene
TGTGCCAGCAGCTTGGAGTCTAGCCGAAACAATGAGCAGTTCTTC	CASSLESSRNNEQFF	many	-	TRBV7-3	TRBJ2-1
TGTGCCAGCAGTGAAGTCACCTGGGGGTCGGGAGAGACCCAGTACTTC	CASSEVTWGSGETQYF	few	-	TRBV2	TRBJ2-5
TGTGCCAGCAGCTTAATGAGTCTCCCCCATGGCTACACCTTC	CASSLMSLPHGYTF	few	-	TRBV7-9	TRBJ1-2
TGTGCCAGCAGCCTCCTGGGGGCAGATACGCAGTATTTT	CASSLLGADTQYF	many	-	TRBV7-2	TRBJ2-3
TGTGCCAGCAGCTGGGCCAGGGACCAGCCCCAGCATTTT	CASSWARDQPQHF	few	-	TRBV12-3/TRBV12-4	TRBJ1-5
TGTGCCAGCAGCTCCGGGACAGGGAAAAATCAGCCCCAGCATTTT	CASSSGTGKNQPQHF	few	TRBD1	TRBV6-5	TRBJ1-5
TGCAGAGAACAGGGGCCTTACAATGAGCAGTTCTTC	CREQGPYNEQFF	few	TRBD1	TRBV20-1	TRBJ2-1
TGTGCCAGCAGCGGAGGACTAGCGAGCACAGATACGCAGTATTTT	CASSGGLASTDTQYF	-	TRBD2	TRBV9	TRBJ2-3
TGTGCCAGCAGCTTTTACAGGGGGCTTAACAATGAGCAGTTCTTC	CASSFYRGLNNEQFF	many	TRBD1	TRBV7-6	TRBJ2-1
TGTGCCAGCAGCTTAGTCCGGGTTAAGACAGATACGCAGTATTTT	CASSLVRVKTDTQYF	many	-	TRBV7-2	TRBJ2-3
TGTGCCATCACCCGGACAGAAAAAGGAACAGATACGCAGTATTTT	CAITRTEKGTDTQYF	few	-	TRBV10-3	TRBJ2-3
TGTGCCAGCAGCCTACAATCCGGGGGGCCCAAGACCGGGGAGCTGTTTTTT	CASSLQSGGPKTGELFF	many	-	TRBV4-2	TRBJ2-2
TGTGCCAGCTCACCACCTCGGGGGCAGCCCCAGCATTTT	CASSPPRGQPQHF	few	-	TRBV18	TRBJ1-5
TGTGCCAGCAGCTCGCCGAGCGGGGGGCCCTACAATGAGCAGTTCTTC	CASSSPSGGPYNEQFF	many	TRBD2	TRBV11-1	TRBJ2-1
TGTGCCAGCAGCATAACCAGCCCATCGAACACCGGGGAGCTGTTTTTT	CASSITSPSNTGELFF	many	-	TRBV7-6	TRBJ2-2
TGTGCCAGCAGTCGCTATCCTTCCACCTACGAGCAGTACTTC	CASSRYPSTYEQYF	few	-	TRBV28	TRBJ2-7
TGCGCCAGCAGCGCCCGACTAGGCGGTATAGAGACCCAGTACTTC	CASSARLGGIETQYF	-	-	TRBV4-1	TRBJ2-5
TGTGCCAGCAGCTTAAGAGGAGGGTTCGAGCAGTACTTC	CASSLRGGFEQYF	few	-	TRBV7-9	TRBJ2-7
TGTGCCAGCAGCTTGGTTTGGGATACTGAAGCTTTCTTT	CASSLVWDTEAFF	few	-	TRBV5-4	TRBJ1-1
TGTGCCATCAGTGAGTCGCTGGGACCCCAAGGAGAGACCCAGTACTTC	CAISESLGPQGETQYF	many	-	TRBV10-3	TRBJ2-5
TGTGCCAGCAGCTTAGTTTTGCGGGCAGGAGCCCATGGCTACACCTTC	CASSLVLRAGAHGYTF	many	-	TRBV7-2	TRBJ1-2
TGTGCCAGCAGCTTAGTTCAGGGGGCGAGGGATGAGCAGTTCTTC	CASSLVQGARDEQFF	many	TRBD1	TRBV7-2	TRBJ2-1
TGTGCCAGCAGCTTAGTGGGCGGGAGGGATTCACCCCTCCACTTT	CASSLVGGRDSPLHF	many	-	TRBV7-2	TRBJ1-6
TGTGCCAGCAGTTATTCGGGCCTTGGGAATGAAGCTTTCTTT	CASSYSGLGNEAFF	many	-	TRBV6-2/TRBV6-3	TRBJ1-1
TGTGCCAGCAGTGTACAGCAACACTATGGCTACACCTTC	CASSVQQHYGYTF	few	-	TRBV25-1	TRBJ1-2
TGCAGTGCTCTCCGCCCCGGGGAGCTGTTTTTT	CSALRPGELFF	-	-	TRBV20-1	TRBJ2-2
TGTGCCACCAGCAGAGATTTCGGGGATACGCAGTATTTT	CATSRDFGDTQYF	few	-	TRBV15	TRBJ2-3
TGTGCCAGCAGTTACCCCCCCCGGGGTACCTACAATGAGCAGTTCTTC	CASSYPPRGTYNEQFF	-	-	TRBV6-6	TRBJ2-1
TGCAGTGTCCCGGACAGGGCTTTGGGGGCCCAGCAGTATTTT	CSVPDRALGAQQYF	-	TRBD1	TRBV20-1	TRBJ2-3
TGTGCCAGCAGCGCCTTTGGCGGGGGCTTCCAAGATACCCAGTACTTC	CASSAFGGGFQDTQYF	-	-	TRBV7-3	TRBJ2-5
TGCGCCAGCAGTAGGGACCCAGGTGGTTTCTACGAGCAGTACTTC	CASSRDPGGFYEQYF	-	-	TRBV4-1	TRBJ2-7
TGTGCCAGCAGCTTAATACGATCGAACACCGGGGAGCTGTTTTTT	CASSLIRSNTGELFF	many	-	TRBV7-2	TRBJ2-2
TGTGCCAGCAGTGAAGAGAAAACCACTGAAGCTTTCTTT	CASSEEKTTEAFF	few	-	TRBV2	TRBJ1-1
TGTGCCAGCAGTCCCCCCGGACTAGCAGCCACCTACGAGCAGTACTTC	CASSPPGLAATYEQYF	many	TRBD2	TRBV28	TRBJ2-7
TGTGCCAGCAGTCAATCGGCAGGATACGAGCAGTACTTC	CASSQSAGYEQYF	few	-	TRBV6-2/TRBV6-3	TRBJ2-7
TGCGCCAGCAGCCAAGGGACGGGGACAGGGGGTCGCGAGCAGTACTTC	CASSQGTGTGGREQYF	many	TRBD1	TRBV4-3	TRBJ2-7
TGTGCCAGCAGCGGCGACAGGGCGGGCTTGACCCAGAGGCGGACCCAGTACTTC	CASSGDRAGLTQRRTQYF	many	TRBD1	TRBV7-8	TRBJ2-5
TGTGCCAGCAGCAACAGGAATAACTATGGCTACACCTTC	CASSNRNNYGYTF	many	-	TRBV7-2	TRBJ1-2
TGTGCCAGCAGTGCCACAGGGTACGCTGAAGCTTTCTTT	CASSATGYAEAFF	-	-	TRBV6-1	TRBJ1-1
TGTGCCAGCCGGGGACAGTCGGGTTACTATCAGCCCCAGCATTTT	CASRGQSGYYQPQHF	-	TRBD1	TRBV28	TRBJ1-5
TGTGCCAGCTCACCCCGCAGGTCAAACACTGAAGCTTTCTTT	CASSPRRSNTEAFF	few	-	TRBV18	TRBJ1-1
TGTGCCAGCAGTTCTTTAAGGCACAGGGAACCAGCGGACAATGAGCAGTTCTTC	CASSSLRHREPADNEQFF	many	-	TRBV6-6	TRBJ2-1
TGTGCCAGCAGCTTGGAACAGCTGAACACCGGGGAGCTGTTTTTT	CASSLEQLNTGELFF	few	-	TRBV5-5	TRBJ2-2
TGTGCCAGCAGTTACGGCCAGGGATACAATGAGCAGTTCTTC	CASSYGQGYNEQFF	-	-	TRBV6-2/TRBV6-3	TRBJ2-1
TGTGCCAGCAGCTTACGCTTTGACTACGAGCAGTACTTC	CASSLRFDYEQYF	many	-	TRBV7-8	TRBJ2-7
TGTGCCAGCAGTTTTCAGGGGATTCGTGAAAAACTGTTTTTT	CASSFQGIREKLFF	-	-	TRBV6-5	TRBJ1-4
TGTGCCAGCAGCTTAGCGTGGACAATGGGGCTCCAAGAGACCCAGTACTTC	CASSLAWTMGLQETQYF	many	-	TRBV7-2	TRBJ2-5
TGTGCCAGCAGCCGTTCGACAGGAAGCTCCTACAATGAGCAGTTCTTC	CASSRSTGSSYNEQFF	many	-	TRBV7-9	TRBJ2-1
TGTGCCACCAGTGGGACAGGGCTCGGCAATGAGCAGTTCTTC	CATSGTGLGNEQFF	few	TRBD1	TRBV24-1	TRBJ2-1
TGTGCCAGCAGCTTACAACTACGGGAGACCCAGTACTTC	CASSLQLRETQYF	many	-	TRBV7-2	TRBJ2-5
TGTGCCAGCAGCCTGACAACCGATCATCAGCCCCAGCATTTT	CASSLTTDHQPQHF	many	-	TRBV12-3/TRBV12-4	TRBJ1-5
TGTGCAAGCGAGCGGGGAGGAACACGGACCTACGAGCAGTACTTC	CASERGGTRTYEQYF	many	TRBD2	TRBV7-2	TRBJ2-7
TGTGCCAGCAGCCTATGGGGAGTGAGCAATGAGCAGTTCTTC	CASSLWGVSNEQFF	many	-	TRBV7-2	TRBJ2-1
TGTGCCAGCAGCTCTAACAGGGGGCTGTATTCACCCCTCCACTTT	CASSSNRGLYSPLHF	many	TRBD1	TRBV7-2	TRBJ1-6
TGTGCCAGCAGCTTGCCAGACGGAGTATACTACGAGCAGTACTTC	CASSLPDGVYYEQYF	many	-	TRBV7-2	TRBJ2-7